The following is a TCR beta chain sequence with its context. These data originate in a study of molecular identifiers for immune sequencing clone quantification. The CD8+CD4-CCR7+CD45RA+ phenotype defined the sorted naive CD8 T cells. TCRdb passed the PCR reads through MiXCR, listing each CDR3 protein once. In the table there are 490,000 or so distinct CDR3 sequences, roughly a fifth of which are singletons. The sequence came from a human donor in good health. Some libraries in this study had Jurkat cell RNA spiked in. The sample taken for sequencing was naive CD8+ T cells from blood, with Jurkat cell RNA spiked in. Subset: FACS-sorted CD8+CD4-CCR7+CD45RA+ naive T cells.

The CDR3 is CASSAASGGVSTDTQYF. CDR3 DNA: TGCGCCAGCAGCGCAGCAAGTGGCGGGGTAAGCACAGATACGCAGTATTTT. This chain links TRBV4-1 with TRBJ2-3, with a possible D match to TRBD2 (6 bases). V lost 5 bases to trimming and J lost 0 bases, with 18 bases between them. From germline, CDR1 is MGHRA and CDR2 YSYEKL. This CDR3 has 17 amino acids.